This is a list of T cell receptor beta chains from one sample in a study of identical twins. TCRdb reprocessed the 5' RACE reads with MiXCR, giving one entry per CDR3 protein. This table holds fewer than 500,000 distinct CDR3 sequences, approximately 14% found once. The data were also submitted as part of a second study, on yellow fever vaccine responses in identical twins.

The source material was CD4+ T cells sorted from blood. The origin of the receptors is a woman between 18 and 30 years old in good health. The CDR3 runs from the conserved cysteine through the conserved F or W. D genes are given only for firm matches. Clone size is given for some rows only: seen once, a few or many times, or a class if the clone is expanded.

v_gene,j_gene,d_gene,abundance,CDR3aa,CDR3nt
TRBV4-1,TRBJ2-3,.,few,CASSRMEGASTDTQYF,TGCGCCAGCAGCCGAATGGAGGGGGCTAGCACAGATACGCAGTATTTT
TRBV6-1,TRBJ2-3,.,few,CASGAVIGDTQYF,TGTGCCAGCGGGGCAGTAATCGGCGATACGCAGTATTTT
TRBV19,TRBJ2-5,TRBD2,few,CASRASGTKIETQYF,TGTGCCAGTAGGGCTAGCGGGACTAAAATCGAGACCCAGTACTTC
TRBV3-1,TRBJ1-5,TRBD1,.,CASSQAFQRTGVGQPQHF,TGTGCCAGCAGCCAAGCTTTCCAGAGGACAGGGGTAGGTCAGCCCCAGCATTTT
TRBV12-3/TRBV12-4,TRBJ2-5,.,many,CASSDSQETQYF,TGTGCCAGCAGTGACTCCCAAGAGACCCAGTACTTC
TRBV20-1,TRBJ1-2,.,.,CSARDHRSGGYTF,TGCAGTGCTAGAGATCACCGTTCTGGTGGCTACACCTTC
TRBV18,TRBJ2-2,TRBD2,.,CASSPSGTSGISDTGELFF,TGTGCCAGCTCACCATCCGGGACTAGCGGGATTTCCGACACCGGGGAGCTGTTTTTT
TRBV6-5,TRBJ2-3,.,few,CASSLLGAYTDTQYF,TGTGCCAGCAGTTTGTTGGGGGCCTACACAGATACGCAGTATTTT
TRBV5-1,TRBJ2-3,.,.,CASSSGIATEDRDTQYF,TGCGCCAGCAGCTCCGGAATAGCCACGGAGGATAGAGATACGCAGTATTTT
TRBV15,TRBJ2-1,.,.,CATSRDVQADNEQFF,TGTGCCACCAGCAGAGATGTGCAGGCGGACAATGAGCAGTTCTTC
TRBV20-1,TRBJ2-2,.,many,CSARPGGTGELFF,TGCAGTGCGCGTCCCGGGGGCACCGGGGAGCTGTTTTTT
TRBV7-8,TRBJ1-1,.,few,CASSPTHGTMGTEAFF,TGTGCCAGCAGCCCCACCCACGGCACGATGGGCACTGAAGCTTTCTTT
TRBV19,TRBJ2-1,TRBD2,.,CASSPGLAGVVEQFF,TGTGCCAGTAGCCCAGGACTAGCGGGAGTCGTTGAGCAGTTCTTC
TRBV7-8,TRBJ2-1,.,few,CASSLGLEVYNEQFF,TGTGCCAGCAGCTTAGGACTAGAAGTGTACAATGAGCAGTTCTTC
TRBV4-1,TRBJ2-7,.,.,CASALRVWDNSWDEQYF,TGCGCCAGCGCACTCCGCGTCTGGGACAACTCCTGGGACGAGCAGTACTTC
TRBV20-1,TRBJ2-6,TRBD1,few,CSASTGTGPGANVLTF,TGCAGTGCTAGCACCGGGACAGGGCCTGGGGCCAACGTCCTGACTTTC
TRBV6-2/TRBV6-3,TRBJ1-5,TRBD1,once,CASSYLRDRGKLSNQPQHF,TGTGCCAGCAGTTACTTGAGGGACAGGGGAAAGTTAAGCAATCAGCCCCAGCATTTT
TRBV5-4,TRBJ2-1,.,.,CASSTASELEFF,TGTGCCAGCAGCACCGCTAGCGAGTTAGAGTTCTTC
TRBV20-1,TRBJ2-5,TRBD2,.,CSARDLSGSTETQYF,TGCAGTGCTAGAGATCTTAGCGGGAGTACAGAGACCCAGTACTTC
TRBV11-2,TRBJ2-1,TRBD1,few,CASNRAGTGGYEQFF,TGTGCCAGCAACCGAGCCGGGACAGGGGGCTATGAGCAGTTCTTC
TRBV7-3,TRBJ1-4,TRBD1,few,CASSLRGQPNEKLFF,TGTGCCAGCAGCTTAAGGGGACAGCCTAATGAAAAACTGTTTTTT
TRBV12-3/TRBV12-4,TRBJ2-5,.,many,CASSPRLRETQYF,TGTGCCAGCAGTCCCCGGCTGAGGGAGACCCAGTACTTC
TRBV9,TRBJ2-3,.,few,CASSVASGGLPDTQYF,TGTGCCAGCAGCGTCGCGTCGGGGGGCCTCCCAGATACGCAGTATTTT
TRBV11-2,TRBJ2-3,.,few,CASSPRERVTDTQYF,TGTGCCAGCAGCCCCCGTGAGCGGGTGACAGATACGCAGTATTTT
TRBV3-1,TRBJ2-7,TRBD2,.,CASSPLGLGGGYEQYF,TGTGCCAGCAGCCCCTTAGGACTAGGCGGCGGCTACGAGCAGTACTTC
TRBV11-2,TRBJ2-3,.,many,CASSHPRVRAQDTQYF,TGTGCCAGCAGCCATCCCAGGGTAAGGGCACAAGATACGCAGTATTTT
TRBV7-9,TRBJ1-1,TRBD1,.,CASSFNRGTEAFF,TGTGCCAGCAGCTTCAACAGGGGTACTGAAGCTTTCTTT
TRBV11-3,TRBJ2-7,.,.,CASSFRGHEQYF,TGTGCCAGCAGCTTTAGGGGCCACGAGCAGTACTTC
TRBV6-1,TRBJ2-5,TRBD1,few,CASKAGGRETQYF,TGTGCCAGCAAGGCAGGGGGTAGGGAGACCCAGTACTTC
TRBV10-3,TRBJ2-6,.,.,CAVNPGPLSGANVLTF,TGTGCCGTAAATCCGGGACCGCTATCTGGGGCCAACGTCCTGACTTTC
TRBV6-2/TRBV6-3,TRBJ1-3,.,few,CASSSGTGLRGNTIYF,TGTGCCAGCAGTTCCGGGACCGGCCTTAGAGGAAACACCATATATTTT
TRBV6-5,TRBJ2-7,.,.,CASSYARFGQYYEQYF,TGTGCCAGCAGTTACGCGAGATTTGGACAGTACTACGAGCAGTACTTC
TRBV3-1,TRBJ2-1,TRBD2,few,CASGTSGGNEQFF,TGTGCCAGCGGGACTAGCGGTGGCAATGAGCAGTTCTTC
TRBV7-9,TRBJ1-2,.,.,CASTEKLSRINYGYTF,TGTGCCAGCACCGAAAAACTGTCACGGATCAACTATGGCTACACCTTC
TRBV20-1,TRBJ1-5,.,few,CSAREPGADQPQHF,TGCAGTGCTAGAGAGCCTGGTGCGGATCAGCCCCAGCATTTT
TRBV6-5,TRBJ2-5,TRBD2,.,CASCSLLAGETQYF,TGTGCCAGCTGTTCCCTCCTAGCGGGGGAGACCCAGTACTTC
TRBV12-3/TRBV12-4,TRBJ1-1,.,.,CASTEQGNTEAFF,TGTGCCAGCACAGAACAGGGTAACACTGAAGCTTTCTTT
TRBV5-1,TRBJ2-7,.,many,CASISEPGPIYEQYF,TGCGCCAGCATCTCCGAACCCGGGCCGATATACGAGCAGTACTTC
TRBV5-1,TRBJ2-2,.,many,CASSYGGSNTGELFF,TGCGCCAGCAGTTACGGGGGTTCGAACACCGGGGAGCTGTTTTTT
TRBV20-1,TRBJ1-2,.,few,CSAREGVYGYTF,TGCAGTGCTAGGGAGGGCGTCTATGGCTACACCTTC
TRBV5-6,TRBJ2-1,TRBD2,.,CASYRAGGNNEQFF,TGTGCCAGCTATCGAGCGGGAGGCAACAATGAGCAGTTCTTC
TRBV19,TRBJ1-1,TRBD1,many,CASSLLGQGNTEAFF,TGTGCCAGTAGCCTTTTAGGACAGGGCAACACTGAAGCTTTCTTT
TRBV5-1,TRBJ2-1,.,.,CASSLAVDEQFF,TGCGCCAGCAGCTTGGCTGTGGATGAGCAGTTCTTC
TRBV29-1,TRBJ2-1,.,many,CSVKRGFYNEQFF,TGCAGCGTTAAGAGGGGGTTCTACAATGAGCAGTTCTTC
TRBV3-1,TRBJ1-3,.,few,CASSQVTRSSGNTIYF,TGTGCCAGCAGCCAAGTAACCAGAAGCTCTGGAAACACCATATATTTT
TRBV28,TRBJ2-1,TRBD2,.,CASSLASGDEQFF,TGTGCCAGCAGTTTGGCTAGCGGGGATGAGCAGTTCTTC
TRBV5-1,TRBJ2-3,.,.,CASSPSEVLPDTQYF,TGCGCCAGCAGCCCATCAGAAGTTCTCCCAGATACGCAGTATTTT
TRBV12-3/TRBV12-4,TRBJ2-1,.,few,CASSYGTLIYNEQFF,TGTGCCAGCAGTTACGGGACACTGATCTACAATGAGCAGTTCTTC
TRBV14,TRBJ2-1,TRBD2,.,CASSHRLAPSSYNEQFF,TGTGCCAGCAGCCATCGACTAGCGCCGAGCTCCTACAATGAGCAGTTCTTC
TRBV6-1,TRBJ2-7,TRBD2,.,CASSQLRGLAGDEQYF,TGTGCCAGCAGTCAGTTAAGGGGACTAGCGGGAGACGAGCAGTACTTC
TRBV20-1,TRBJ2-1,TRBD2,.,CSARGWASGKDEQFF,TGCAGTGCTAGGGGGTGGGCTAGCGGGAAGGATGAGCAGTTCTTC